This entry lists 28 T cell receptor beta chains sequenced from one sample in a study of blood T cell repertoires in COVID-19. Clones were read by immunoSEQ multiplex PCR, and TCRdb kept only the in-frame ones, dropping some. The data show approximately 220,000 clones, approximately 83% seen once. The sample taken for sequencing was PBMCs or T cells enriched from blood (not recorded which). These receptors originate from a woman aged 40 to 49 with acute COVID-19.

The gene calls are TRBV28 and TRBJ1-2; D is uncertain. CDR3 length: 15 residues. The V end lost 6 bases, the J end lost 5 bases, and 19 bases lay between the germline ends. The V gene's germline CDR1 is MDHEN and CDR2 SYDVKM. In nucleotides, the CDR3 is TGTGCCAGCAGCCCTTGGGATCTCCCGGGGTATGGCTACACCTTC. It is translated as CASSPWDLPGYGYTF.

The rearrangement uses TRBV4-2 and TRBJ2-1; 11 bases are shared with TRBD2. Trimming took 4 bases from V and 4 from J; bases not matched to a gene: 3. The germline V gene has CDR1 LGHNA and CDR2 YNFKEQ. The CDR3 runs to 15 residues. CDR3 DNA sequence: TGTGCCAGCAGCCCCGGGACTAGCGGTTACAATGAGCAGTTCTTC. Translation: CASSPGTSGYNEQFF.

The genes are TRBV28 and TRBJ2-1, with D maybe TRBD1 (6 bases). V lost 5 bases to trimming and J lost 0 bases, with 14 bases between them. The CDR3 totals 16 residues. Looked up from germline, CDR1 is MDHEN and CDR2 is SYDVKM. CDR3 DNA sequence: TGTGCCAGCAGTGCAGCAGGGGCGAACTCCTACAATGAGCAGTTCTTC. Protein: CASSAAGANSYNEQFF. The whole variable domain, filled in from reference TRBV28 and TRBJ2-1, reads DVKVTQSSRYLVKRTGEKVFLECVQDMDHENMFWYRQDPGLGLRLIYFSYDVKMKEKGDIPEGYSVSREKKERFSLILESASTNQTSMYLCASSAAGANSYNEQFFGPGTRLTVL.

This clone is a singleton in its sample. The rearrangement uses TRBV27 and TRBJ2-6; 7 bases map to TRBD1. This CDR3 has 16 amino acids. Germline V gene sequence: CDR1 MNHEY, CDR2 SMNVEV (reference sequence). V gave up 8 bases and J gave up 4 bases; unmatched junction bases: 11. The CDR3 nucleotides read TGTGCCAGCGGACCCCTCGGACAGGCCGGGGCCAACGTCCTGACTTTC. Translating it yields CASGPLGQAGANVLTF.

The sample holds one count of this clone. The chain couples TRBV12-5 to TRBJ2-7, with 8 bases that match TRBD1. Germline values: CDR1 LGHNT, CDR2 FRNRAP. Trimming removed 1 base from V and 6 bases from J; junction bases left unmatched: 11. The CDR3 spans 16 residues. CDR3: CASGLGLRGRAVEQYF. CDR3 bases: TGTGCTAGTGGTTTGGGACTCAGGGGGCGGGCGGTCGAGCAGTACTTC.

V is TRBV5-1 and J is TRBJ2-1; no clear D. Germline V gene data show CDR1 as SGHRS and CDR2 as YFSETQ. Trimming took off 0 bases at V and 4 bases at J, with 11 bases between the two ends. This CDR3 comprises 15 residues. The CDR3: CASSLVLYGYNEQFF. CDR3 nucleotides: TGCGCCAGCAGCTTGGTTCTATACGGTTACAATGAGCAGTTCTTC. The complete variable domain, with remaining parts taken from reference TRBV5-1 and TRBJ2-1, reads KAGVTQTPRYLIKTRGQQVTLSCSPISGHRSVSWYQQTPGQGLQFLFEYFSETQRNKGNFPGRFSGRQFSNSRSEMNVSTLELGDSALYLCASSLVLYGYNEQFFGPGTRLTVL.

The chain uses TRBV21-1 and TRBJ1-6; the table gives TRBD1 as D, unverified against the DNA. TRBV21-1 is a recognized pseudogene. The CDR3 has 18 amino acids. The CDR3 DNA is TGTGCCAGCAGCAAAGCTCTTCGCCAGACAGGGAATGGCCCGCCCCTCCACTTT. It codes for CASSKALRQTGNGPPLHF.

A few counts support this clone. J is TRBJ2-2 and V is TRBV28; 7 bases are a match to TRBD1. V trimming: 6 bases; J trimming: 0 bases; junction bases outside the gene matches: 7. Germline CDR1 reads MDHEN; CDR2 reads SYDVKM. This CDR3 is 16 amino acids long. The DNA of the CDR3 is TGTGCCAGCAGATCCGGGGACAGACCGAACACCGGGGAGCTGTTTTTT. Its translation is CASRSGDRPNTGELFF.

The genes are TRBV11-3 and TRBJ2-1; maybe TRBD2 (6 bases). V shed 1 base and J shed 2 bases, with 18 bases lying between them. CDR1 is SGHNT, CDR2 YENEEA, per germline. The CDR3 runs 18 residues. CDR3 nucleotide sequence: TGTGCCAGCAGCTTAGGGCGGGACGCGAAGGTCACCTACAATGAGCAGTTCTTC. It codes for CASSLGRDAKVTYNEQFF.

The chain couples TRBV28 to TRBJ2-7, with 9 positions matching TRBD2. The V gene end was trimmed by 3 bases and the J gene end by 2 bases; junction bases not matched to a gene: 11. CDR1 and CDR2 from the germline V gene are MDHEN and SYDVKM. This CDR3 is built from 17 residues. The CDR3, as DNA: TGTGCCAGCAGTTTTTTGGTATTGGCGGGAGGGCCCTACGAGCAGTACTTC. Translation gives CASSFLVLAGGPYEQYF.

V usage is TRBV14 and J usage is TRBJ2-7; weak D call: TRBD1 (5 bases). Germline V lookup: CDR1 SGHDN, CDR2 FVKESK. V was pared by 4 bases and J by 5 bases, with 15 bases between. The CDR3 spans 14 residues. CDR3 DNA: TGTGCCAGCAGCCCAGTTCCAGGGTCCCACGAGCAGTACTTC. This sequence encodes CASSPVPGSHEQYF.

The chain couples TRBV9 to TRBJ2-7; 8 bases are a match to TRBD1. The CDR3 contains 14 residues. Germline V lookup: CDR1 SGDLS, CDR2 YYNGEE. The V and J ends lost 3 bases and 6 bases, in that order; junction bases with no gene match: 8. The CDR3 reads CASSANVQGGEQYF. CDR3 bases: TGTGCCAGCAGCGCGAACGTACAGGGGGGCGAGCAGTACTTC.

The chain employs TRBV11-3 and TRBJ2-2; D unresolved. The CDR3 length is 12 residues. With 2 bases removed from V and 6 bases from J, the gap between germline ends came to 4 bases. The germline gives CDR1 SGHNT, CDR2 YENEEA. The CDR3 loop is CASSLSSGELFF. CDR3 DNA sequence: TGTGCCAGCAGCTTATCCTCCGGGGAGCTGTTTTTT.

This rearrangement joins TRBV3-1 (or the pseudogene TRBV3-2) to TRBJ2-4; 8 bases agree with TRBD1. The V and J ends lost 0 bases and 0 bases, in that order; junction bases with no gene match: 13. Germline loops: CDR1 LGHDT, CDR2 YNNKEL (reference sequence). This CDR3 spans 20 amino acids. The CDR3 sequence: CASSQDGWTGSLLAKNIQYF. The CDR3 DNA follows: TGTGCCAGCAGCCAAGATGGGTGGACAGGGTCATTATTAGCCAAAAACATTCAGTACTTC.

V is TRBV7-3 and J is TRBJ2-2, with D perhaps matching TRBD1 (5 bases). Trimming stripped 6 bases from V and 0 bases from J, with 8 bases between. The CDR3 sequence is 14 residues long. In germline, CDR1 is SGHTA, CDR2 FQGTGA. DNA of the CDR3: TGTGCCAGCAGAGACAGCGCGAACACCGGGGAGCTGTTTTTT. Protein: CASRDSANTGELFF.

The CDR3: CASSSLGGSTDTQYF. CDR3 coding DNA: TGTGCCAGCAGCTCACTAGGGGGTAGCACAGATACGCAGTATTTT. The V gene is TRBV11-2, the J gene TRBJ2-3; possibly TRBD1 for D (6 bases). The CDR3 has 15 residues. Germline V CDR1 and CDR2: SGHAT, FQNNGV. Trimming removed 4 bases at V and 0 bases at J, with 11 bases between.

CDR3 in amino acids: CASSYGLAAEQYF. The CDR3, as DNA: TGTGCCAGCAGCTACGGACTAGCGGCCGAGCAGTACTTC. The chain joins TRBV5-6 to TRBJ2-7; TRBD2 aligns across 10 bases. Germline assignment: CDR1 SGHDT and CDR2 YYEEEE. V lost 3 bases and J lost 6; bases outside the gene matches: 3. The CDR3 length is 13 residues.

The chain is built from TRBV7-2 and TRBJ2-5; D is ambiguous. Germline values: CDR1 SGHTA, CDR2 FQGNSA. There are 13 residues in the CDR3. V shed 4 bases and J shed 1 base, with 7 bases lying between them. The CDR3 loop is CASSSLRQETQYF. The CDR3, as DNA: TGTGCCAGCAGCTCCCTCCGCCAAGAGACCCAGTACTTC.

J is TRBJ1-1 and V is TRBV19; 8 bases align to TRBD1. The CDR3 runs 16 residues. The V gene's germline CDR1 is LNHDA and CDR2 SQIVND (reference sequence). Trimming removed 6 bases from V and 3 bases from J; junction bases left unmatched: 12. The CDR3 protein is CASSHLWTGRHTEAFF. The CDR3 nucleotides are TGTGCCAGTAGCCACCTCTGGACAGGGAGGCACACTGAAGCTTTCTTT.

This clone showed up just once. The chain recombines TRBV28 with TRBJ1-1; TRBD1 might be the D (5 bases). Looked up from germline, CDR1 is MDHEN and CDR2 is SYDVKM. This CDR3 is 16 amino acids long. Trimming took off 5 bases at V and 1 base at J, with 17 bases between the two ends. This CDR3 is CASSPNSLTGNTEAFF. CDR3 nucleotide sequence: TGTGCCAGCAGTCCTAACTCTTTAACAGGGAACACTGAAGCTTTCTTT. The full variable domain, with the rest looked up from reference TRBV28 and TRBJ1-1, is DVKVTQSSRYLVKRTGEKVFLECVQDMDHENMFWYRQDPGLGLRLIYFSYDVKMKEKGDIPEGYSVSREKKERFSLILESASTNQTSMYLCASSPNSLTGNTEAFFGQGTRLTVV.

This clone was seen a single time. The V call is TRBV18, the J call TRBJ2-1; tentatively, D is TRBD2 (6 bases). The CDR3 has 17 amino acids. Trimming pared 3 bases from V and 0 bases from J, leaving 15 bases between. The germline V gene encodes CDR1 KGHSH and CDR2 LQKENI. Written as DNA, the CDR3 is TGTGCCAGCTCACCTAGCAGTCGGGAGAGCTCCTACAATGAGCAGTTCTTC. It specifies CASSPSSRESSYNEQFF.

The V call is TRBV9, the J call TRBJ2-3; no definite D call. V was cut by 0 bases and J by 5 bases, with 7 bases left in between. CDR1 SGDLS and CDR2 YYNGEE come from the germline V gene. This CDR3 has 13 residues. The CDR3 region has the DNA TGTGCCAGCAGCGTAGAAGCGCTAGATACGCAGTATTTT. Its translation is CASSVEALDTQYF.

This clone turned up a few times. J is TRBJ2-3 and V is TRBV19; 10 bases map to TRBD2. Germline CDR1 reads LNHDA; CDR2 reads SQIVND (reference sequence). J lost 4 bases, V lost 5 bases, and 12 bases had no gene match. This CDR3 region has 17 residues. CDR3 amino acids: CASSASPLAGVADTQYF. In DNA form, the CDR3 reads TGTGCCAGTAGTGCATCACCGCTAGCGGGAGTCGCAGATACGCAGTATTTT.

The V gene is TRBV19, the J gene TRBJ2-2; the D is unclear. Germline V CDR1 and CDR2: LNHDA, SQIVND (reference sequence). CDR3 size: 14 residues. V was pared by 5 bases and J by 2 bases, with 9 bases between. As DNA, the CDR3 is TGTGCCAGTAGTCCCCCTAGAAACACCGGGGAGCTGTTTTTT. As protein: CASSPPRNTGELFF.

V is TRBV10-2 and J is TRBJ1-6; 7 bases are shared with TRBD1. Germline CDR1 WSHSY, CDR2 SAAADI. CDR3 length: 17 amino acids. The junction had 11 bases not matched to a gene; V was cut back by 6 bases and J by 3 bases. CDR3 in DNA: TGCGCCAGCAGACAACAGGAGGGGGCCGGCTATAATTCACCCCTCCACTTT. Translating it yields CASRQQEGAGYNSPLHF.

This clone was seen once. This sample also contains other DNA sequences that code for the same CDR3. The chain has TRBV30 and TRBJ1-5, with D uncertain. Germline values: CDR1 GTSNPN, CDR2 SVGIG (reference sequence). The CDR3 is 13 amino acids. Trimming stripped 2 bases from V and 4 bases from J, with 9 bases between. This CDR3 is CAWSLRGNQPQHF. The DNA for the CDR3 is TGTGCCTGGAGTTTACGCGGGAATCAGCCCCAGCATTTT.

This chain uses TRBV19 with TRBJ2-4; D is perhaps TRBD1 (6 bases). V was shortened by 10 bases and J by 9 bases, with 19 bases between the two germline ends. The germline V gene has CDR1 LNHDA and CDR2 SQIVND (reference sequence). The CDR3 is 13 residues long. CDR3 region: CATREYRESIQYF. CDR3 in DNA: TGTGCCACTAGAGAATACAGGGAGAGCATTCAGTACTTC.

The J gene is TRBJ2-3, the V gene TRBV3-1 (or the pseudogene TRBV3-2), with TRBD2 matching over 10 bases. Germline V lookup: CDR1 LGHDT, CDR2 YNNKEL (reference sequence). The CDR3 sequence is 15 residues long. V shed 5 bases and J 3 bases; nucleotides not matched to a gene: 5. CDR3 in DNA: TGTGCCAGCAGCGTCGGGACTAGCGAAACAGATACGCAGTATTTT. Encoded protein: CASSVGTSETDTQYF.